This TCR beta chain was observed in a study of blood T cell repertoires in COVID-19. About the study: Acute and convalescent COVID-19 specimens originated in the United States, Italy and Spain.

The germline V gene has CDR1 MNHNS and CDR2 SASEGT. V was cut by 1 base and J by 7 bases, with 13 bases left in between. The CDR3 is 14 residues long. Profiled with immunoSEQ multiplex PCR; TCRdb holds only in-frame clones, not every one. The data contain some 270,000 clones, about 87% of them singletons. Everyone who took part was roughly 18 to 89 years old, and they came from 20 to 25 US areas. This receptor was identified in a woman in her thirties or forties who had been exposed to COVID-19. This chain uses TRBV6-1 with TRBJ2-5, with a weak D call TRBD1 (5 bases). Sequenced sample: PBMCs or T cells enriched from blood (not recorded which). The CDR3 coding sequence is TGTGCCAGCAGTGAAGAATCAAACAGGCCGACCCAGTACTTC. Its protein is CASSEESNRPTQYF.